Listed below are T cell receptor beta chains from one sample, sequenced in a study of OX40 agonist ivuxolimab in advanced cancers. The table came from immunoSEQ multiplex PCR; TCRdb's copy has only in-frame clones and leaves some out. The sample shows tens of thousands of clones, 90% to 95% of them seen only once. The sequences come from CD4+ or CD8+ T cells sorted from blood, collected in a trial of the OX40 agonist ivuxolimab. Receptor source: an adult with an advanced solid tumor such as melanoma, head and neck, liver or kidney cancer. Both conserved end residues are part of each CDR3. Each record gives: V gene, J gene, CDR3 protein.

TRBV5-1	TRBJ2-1	CASSFSGLATYNEQFF
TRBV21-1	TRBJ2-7	CASQSSGPSSYEQYF
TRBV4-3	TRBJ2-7	CASSQESTLASSYEQYF
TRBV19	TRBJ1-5	CASRDSFGTQHF
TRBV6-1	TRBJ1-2	CASILGTVSYGYTF
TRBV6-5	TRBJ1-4	CASSYSGGRGEKLFF
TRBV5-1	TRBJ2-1	CASSLRAGSSYNEQFF
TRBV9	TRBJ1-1	CASSITGYTEAFF
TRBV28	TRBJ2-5	CASSRQRGIETQYF
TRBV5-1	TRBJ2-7	CASSRPTGTGGYEQYF
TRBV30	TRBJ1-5	CAWSPTGGNQPQHF
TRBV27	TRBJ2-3	CASRVLGGTDTQYF
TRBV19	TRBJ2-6	CASSIIRGFSGANVLTF
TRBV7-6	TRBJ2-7	CASSLRGQGYEQYF
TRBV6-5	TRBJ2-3	CASSYQGRDTQYF
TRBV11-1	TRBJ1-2	CASSLTTNTGYTF
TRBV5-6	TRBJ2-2	CASSALGDGRGGELFF